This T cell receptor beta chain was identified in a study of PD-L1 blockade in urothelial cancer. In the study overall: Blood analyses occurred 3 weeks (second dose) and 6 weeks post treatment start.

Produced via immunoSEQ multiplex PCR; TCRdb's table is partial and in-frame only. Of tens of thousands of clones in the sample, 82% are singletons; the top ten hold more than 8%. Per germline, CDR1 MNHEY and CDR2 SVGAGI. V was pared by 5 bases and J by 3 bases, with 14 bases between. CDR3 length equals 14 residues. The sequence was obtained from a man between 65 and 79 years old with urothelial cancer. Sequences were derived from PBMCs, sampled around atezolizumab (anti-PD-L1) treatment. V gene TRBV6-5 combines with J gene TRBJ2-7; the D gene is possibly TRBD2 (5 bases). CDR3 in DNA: TGTGCCAGCAGTCCGGGGAACGGAAACTACGAGCAGTACTTC. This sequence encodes CASSPGNGNYEQYF.